The rows below give T cell receptor beta chains drawn from one sample of a study of blood T cell repertoires in COVID-19. The repertoire was sequenced with immunoSEQ multiplex PCR; TCRdb's copy has only in-frame clones and lacks some. The data show under 200,000 clones, around nine tenths seen once. Sequencing was carried out using PBMCs or T cells enriched from blood (not recorded which). All receptors come from a woman in her late teens or twenties who had recovered from COVID-19. The conserved cysteine and the conserved F or W are not part of the CDR3 here. Expanded clones are given a class, and other clones once, few, many or no size at all.

clone size: once; J gene: TRBJ2-2; V gene: TRBV27; CDR3 protein: ASRTGAASTGELF
clone size: .; J gene: TRBJ1-2; V gene: TRBV27; CDR3 protein: ASRDRGGGYT
clone size: .; J gene: TRBJ1-2; V gene: TRBV30; CDR3 protein: AWSPGGGYT
clone size: few; J gene: TRBJ2-2; V gene: TRBV7-3; CDR3 protein: ASSSRTPGLKAGELF
clone size: .; J gene: TRBJ2-7; V gene: TRBV28; CDR3 protein: ASSFLDRDSYEQY
clone size: .; J gene: TRBJ2-1; V gene: TRBV5-1; CDR3 protein: ASSPIGTSGSNEQF
clone size: .; J gene: TRBJ2-7; V gene: TRBV11-1; CDR3 protein: ASRHGGPSYEQY
clone size: few; J gene: TRBJ1-5; V gene: TRBV10-3; CDR3 protein: ATRTGNQPQH
clone size: .; J gene: TRBJ2-7; V gene: TRBV11-3; CDR3 protein: ASSLGRGGTSYEQY
clone size: .; J gene: TRBJ1-5; V gene: TRBV28; CDR3 protein: ASSFTARALNQPQH
clone size: .; J gene: TRBJ1-2; V gene: TRBV14; CDR3 protein: ASSQESSPPFYGYT
clone size: .; J gene: TRBJ2-2; V gene: TRBV19; CDR3 protein: ASSSRGRIGTGELF
clone size: .; J gene: TRBJ2-7; V gene: TRBV7-8; CDR3 protein: ASSLDRVYEQY
clone size: .; J gene: TRBJ1-5; V gene: TRBV19; CDR3 protein: ASSMDTNQPQH
clone size: .; J gene: TRBJ2-7; V gene: TRBV5-4; CDR3 protein: ASSDGPWDEQY
clone size: .; J gene: TRBJ2-1; V gene: TRBV10-3; CDR3 protein: AIGRQGPYNEQF
clone size: .; J gene: TRBJ2-7; V gene: TRBV6-4; CDR3 protein: ASSDLGGGEQY
clone size: .; J gene: TRBJ2-7; V gene: TRBV28; CDR3 protein: ASSPDVSPSYEQY
clone size: .; J gene: TRBJ1-2; V gene: TRBV30; CDR3 protein: AWRPGAEGYT
clone size: .; J gene: TRBJ2-7; V gene: TRBV18; CDR3 protein: ASSPLAGVSSYEQY
clone size: .; J gene: TRBJ2-5; V gene: TRBV2; CDR3 protein: ASSVLVVETQY
clone size: .; J gene: TRBJ2-7; V gene: TRBV6-5; CDR3 protein: ASSASGTTYEQY
clone size: .; J gene: TRBJ2-5; V gene: TRBV14; CDR3 protein: ASSRYMTVLQETQY
clone size: few; J gene: TRBJ2-7; V gene: TRBV4-1; CDR3 protein: ASSRASGLAYEQY
clone size: .; J gene: TRBJ2-7; V gene: TRBV6-5; CDR3 protein: ASSPPGLAEEQY
clone size: .; J gene: TRBJ2-7; V gene: TRBV28; CDR3 protein: ASRRREGSYEQY
clone size: .; J gene: TRBJ2-5; V gene: TRBV27; CDR3 protein: ASSRLARPETQY